This passage covers 23 T cell receptor beta chains from one sample sequenced in a study of cytomegalovirus exposure and HLA in healthy donors. The PCR made use of 60 Vbeta and 13 Jbeta primers. Some clones are missing from TCRdb's copy, which holds only in-frame ones; the method was immunoSEQ multiplex PCR. The top ten hold 1.5% to 2% of the sample, which has roughly 190,000 clones, approximately 70% seen once. Sequences were obtained from PBMCs. The receptors were gathered from a woman in her 30s in good health and CMV-seronegative.

CDR3 DNA sequence: TGTGCCAGCAGCTCCCGCCATGAGCAGCCCCAGCATTTT. It translates to CASSSRHEQPQHF. This sequence joins TRBV7-2 and TRBJ1-5; D uncertain. The CDR3 is made up of 13 amino acids. Germline assignment: CDR1 SGHTA and CDR2 FQGNSA. Trimming left V 4 bases short and J 7 bases short, with 11 bases between.

V usage is TRBV7-2 and J usage is TRBJ2-1; 12 bases agree with TRBD2. V lost 5 bases to trimming and J lost 15 bases; unmatched junction nucleotides: 11. Looked up from germline, CDR1 is SGHTA and CDR2 is FQGNSA. The CDR3 is 14 amino acids. DNA of the CDR3: TGTGCCAGCAGCCCAGGACTAGCGGGAAGGGATCGGTTCTTC. This gives the protein CASSPGLAGRDRFF.

V and J are TRBV19 and TRBJ1-5; no definite D call. Deletions cut 6 bases from V and 5 bases from J, with 8 bases between. The length of the CDR3 is 12 residues. In germline, CDR1 is LNHDA, CDR2 SQIVND (reference sequence). The CDR3 sequence is CASSQAYQPQHF. For the CDR3, the DNA is TGTGCCAGTAGCCAGGCCTATCAGCCCCAGCATTTT.

Turning to this clone: One end of the junction fails to match germline, which may point to a read error. The rearrangement uses TRBV7-9 and TRBJ2-1; 11 bases map to TRBD1. The germline CDR1 and CDR2 sequences are SEHNR and FQNEAQ (reference sequence). The CDR3 runs 15 residues. CDR3 region: CSSSPGTGGYNEQFF. CDR3 coding DNA: TGTTCCAGCAGCCCCGGGACAGGGGGATACAATGAGCAGTTCTTC.

The chain carries TRBV7-6 and TRBJ2-5; no firm D call. Between the trimmed V and J ends, which lost 4 bases and 4 bases, there was a span of 19 bases. The germline CDR1 and CDR2 sequences are SGHVS and FNYEAQ. This CDR3 has 16 residues. The CDR3 here is CASSSMSYGRGETQYF. CDR3 in DNA: TGTGCCAGCAGCTCCATGTCCTACGGTCGCGGAGAGACCCAGTACTTC. Full variable domain (missing parts from reference TRBV7-6 and TRBJ2-5): GAGVSQSPRYKVTKRGQDVALRCDPISGHVSLYWYRQALGQGPEFLTYFNYEAQQDKSGLPNDRFSAERPEGSISTLTIQRTEQRDSAMYRCASSSMSYGRGETQYFGPGTRLLVL.

The CDR3 region has the DNA TGCGCCAGCAGCCAAATCCGGGGTGGACAGGGAAGGGGCTACACCTTC. Translation: CASSQIRGGQGRGYTF. V and J are TRBV4-3 and TRBJ1-2, with TRBD1 matching 8 bases. The CDR3 covers 16 residues. The junction had 13 bases not matched to a gene; V was cut back by 2 bases and J by 8 bases. CDR1 is LGHNA, CDR2 YSLEER, per germline.

The V and J genes are TRBV11-2 and TRBJ2-7; perhaps TRBD1 as D (6 bases). Trimming removed 5 bases from V and 3 bases from J, with 20 bases in between. The CDR3 covers 16 residues. Germline CDR1 reads SGHAT; CDR2 reads FQNNGV. CDR3 DNA sequence: TGTGCCAGCAGCCGTTCGGGGCAGGGGACGCGCTACGAGCAGTACTTC. This gives the protein CASSRSGQGTRYEQYF.

The chain links TRBV13 to TRBJ1-1; D is ambiguous. The CDR3 totals 11 residues. Trimming took off 2 bases at V and 6 bases at J, with 4 bases between the two ends. Germline values: CDR1 PRHDT, CDR2 FYEKMQ (reference sequence). The DNA for the CDR3 is TGTGCCAGCAGCTTATTCGCTGAAGCTTTCTTT. It codes for CASSLFAEAFF.

This clone turned up a few times. The chain employs TRBV20-1 and TRBJ1-5, with D possibly matching TRBD1 (5 bases). Germline V gives CDR1 DFQATT, CDR2 SNEGSKA (reference sequence). CDR3 length: 10 residues. Trimming removed 6 bases from V and 6 bases from J, with 6 bases in between. CDR3 sequence (DNA): TGCAGTGCAGGGGTTCAGCCCCAGCATTTT. It codes for CSAGVQPQHF.

This clone has just one count. V usage is TRBV9 and J usage is TRBJ1-2; a weak D match, TRBD1 (6 bases). V was trimmed by 0 bases and J by 4 bases, leaving 16 bases between them. The CDR3 consists of 16 residues. Germline loops: CDR1 SGDLS, CDR2 YYNGEE. The DNA of the CDR3 is TGTGCCAGCAGCGTAGATCCGGGGGGCATATCCTATGGCTACACCTTC. This gives the protein CASSVDPGGISYGYTF.

This clone was recorded once. The rearrangement links TRBV5-1 to TRBJ2-1; 9 nucleotides align to TRBD2. V was pared by 0 bases and J by 9 bases, with 4 bases of the junction left unmatched. The CDR3 has 14 residues. Germline values: CDR1 SGHRS, CDR2 YFSETQ. The DNA of the CDR3 is TGCGCCAGCAGCTTGGTCGCGGGGGGGCTTGAGCAGTTCTTC. It is translated as CASSLVAGGLEQFF.

The chain is built from TRBV5-1 and TRBJ1-6, with D tentatively TRBD1 (6 bases). V was pared by 0 bases and J by 15 bases, with 13 bases between. Germline CDR1 is SGHRS and CDR2 is YFSETQ. The CDR3 contains 13 residues. The CDR3 nucleotides read TGCGCCAGCAGCTTGGCCGGGACACCAGACCTCCACTTT. This codes for CASSLAGTPDLHF.

This clone has only a few counts. This rearrangement joins TRBV19 to TRBJ1-4; D ambiguous. V was cut by 2 bases and J by 0 bases, with 7 bases left in between. Per the germline V gene, CDR1 is LNHDA and CDR2 is SQIVND (reference sequence). The CDR3 contains 15 residues. CDR3 amino acids: CASSIRGATNEKLFF. As DNA, the CDR3 is TGTGCCAGTAGTATACGGGGAGCAACTAATGAAAAACTGTTTTTT.

This clone was detected only a few times. The gene calls are TRBV7-9 and TRBJ1-2; the D gene is possibly TRBD1 (5 bases). The CDR3 is 13 residues long. CDR1 is SEHNR and CDR2 is FQNEAQ in the germline V gene (reference sequence). With 1 base removed from V and 4 bases from J, the gap between germline ends came to 7 bases. CDR3: CASSLVGAYGYTF. CDR3 bases: TGTGCCAGCAGCTTAGTAGGGGCCTATGGCTACACCTTC.

J is TRBJ1-3 and V is TRBV5-4, with TRBD1 matching over 7 bases. V lost 3 bases and J lost 2; bases outside the gene matches: 11. CDR3 length: 17 residues. Germline loops: CDR1 SGHNT, CDR2 YYREEE (reference sequence). The CDR3 loop reads CASSSWGTVQTGNTIYF. CDR3 bases: TGTGCCAGCAGCTCCTGGGGGACAGTACAGACTGGAAACACCATATATTTT.

The chain combines TRBV5-1 with TRBJ2-3, with 9 bases fitting TRBD1. V shed 4 bases, J shed 0 bases, and the junction held 6 bases outside the gene matches. The CDR3 is 16 amino acids. The germline V gene encodes CDR1 SGHRS and CDR2 YFSETQ. The CDR3 coding sequence is TGCGCCAGCAGCCCGCGACAGGGGGGGAGCACAGATACGCAGTATTTT. Translation gives CASSPRQGGSTDTQYF.

The rearrangement uses TRBV2 and TRBJ2-1; possibly TRBD2 for D (6 bases). Trimming removed 6 bases at V and 6 bases at J, with 15 bases between. Per germline, CDR1 SNHLY and CDR2 FYNNEI. This CDR3 is built from 14 residues. Written as DNA, the CDR3 is TGTGCCAGCAGGGTCAGGACTACCCTCAATGAGCAGTTCTTC. Its translation: CASRVRTTLNEQFF.

This chain links TRBV25-1 with TRBJ1-3, with 7 bases that match TRBD1. This CDR3 spans 16 amino acids. Germline V gene data show CDR1 as MGHDK and CDR2 as SYGVNS. The V segment lost 2 bases and the J segment 0 bases; nucleotides outside the gene matches: 4. The DNA of the CDR3 is TGTGCCAGCAGTGAAGGACAGGCTATCTCTGGAAACACCATATATTTT. As protein: CASSEGQAISGNTIYF.

This chain joins TRBV7-2 and TRBJ2-5, with 8 bases aligning to TRBD2. CDR3 size: 15 residues. Losses at the gene ends were 5 bases for V and 4 bases for J; bases not matched to a gene: 9. In germline, CDR1 is SGHTA, CDR2 FQGNSA. The CDR3 is CASSPSGGGLETQYF. As DNA, the CDR3 is TGTGCCAGCAGCCCATCCGGGGGGGGGCTAGAGACCCAGTACTTC. Full variable domain (rest looked up from reference TRBV7-2 and TRBJ2-5): GAGVSQSPSNKVTEKGKDVELRCDPISGHTALYWYRQSLGQGLEFLIYFQGNSAPDKSGLPSDRFSAERTGGSVSTLTIQRTQQEDSAVYLCASSPSGGGLETQYFGPGTRLLVL.

The V and J genes are TRBV10-1 and TRBJ2-3; D may be TRBD2 (7 bases). V was cut by 6 bases and J by 5 bases, with 15 bases left in between. The CDR3 runs 14 residues. Looked up from germline, CDR1 is WNHNN and CDR2 is SYGVQD (reference sequence). In DNA form, the CDR3 reads TGCGCCAGCAGGGAGGGGGGGGCCGGAGATACGCAGTATTTT. This encodes CASREGGAGDTQYF.

The chain couples TRBV5-1 to TRBJ2-1; TRBD1 matches 7 bases. With V trimmed by 6 bases and J by 6 bases, 9 bases remained unmatched. The germline V gene encodes CDR1 SGHRS and CDR2 YFSETQ. This CDR3 is 14 amino acids long. The CDR3 region is CASTLTGFSNEQFF. The CDR3 DNA is TGCGCCAGCACACTGACAGGGTTTTCCAATGAGCAGTTCTTC.

The V gene is TRBV28, the J gene TRBJ2-7, with TRBD1 matching 9 bases. V lost 2 bases, J lost 3 bases, and 2 bases stayed unmatched. CDR3 size: 14 residues. Germline CDR1 and CDR2: MDHEN and SYDVKM. As DNA, the CDR3 is TGTGCCAGCAGTTTAGAGGACAGGGGCTACGAGCAGTACTTC. This gives the protein CASSLEDRGYEQYF.

The V and J genes are TRBV18 and TRBJ1-1; no clear D. Trimming took off 1 base at V and 0 bases at J, with 9 bases between the two ends. There are 15 residues in the CDR3. The V gene's germline CDR1 is KGHSH and CDR2 LQKENI. The CDR3 DNA follows: TGTGCCAGCTCACCACTAAATTCTTTGAACACTGAAGCTTTCTTT. Translation: CASSPLNSLNTEAFF.